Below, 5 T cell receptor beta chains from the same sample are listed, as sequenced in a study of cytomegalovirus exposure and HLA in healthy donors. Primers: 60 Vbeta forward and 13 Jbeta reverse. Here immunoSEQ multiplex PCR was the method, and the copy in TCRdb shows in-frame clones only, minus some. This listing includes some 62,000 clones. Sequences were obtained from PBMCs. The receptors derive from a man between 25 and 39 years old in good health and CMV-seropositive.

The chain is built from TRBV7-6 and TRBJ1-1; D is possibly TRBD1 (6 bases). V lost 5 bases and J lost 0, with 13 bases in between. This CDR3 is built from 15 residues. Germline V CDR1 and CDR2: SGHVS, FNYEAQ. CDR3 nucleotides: TGTGCCAGCAGCGGGGGGGGCCTGATGAACACTGAAGCTTTCTTT. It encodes CASSGGGLMNTEAFF.

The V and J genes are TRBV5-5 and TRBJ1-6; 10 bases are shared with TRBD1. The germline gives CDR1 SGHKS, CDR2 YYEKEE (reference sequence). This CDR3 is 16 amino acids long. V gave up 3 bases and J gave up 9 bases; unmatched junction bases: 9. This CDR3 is CASSWGTGVVGSPLHF. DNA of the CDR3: TGTGCCAGCAGCTGGGGGACAGGGGTGGTAGGTTCACCCCTCCACTTT.

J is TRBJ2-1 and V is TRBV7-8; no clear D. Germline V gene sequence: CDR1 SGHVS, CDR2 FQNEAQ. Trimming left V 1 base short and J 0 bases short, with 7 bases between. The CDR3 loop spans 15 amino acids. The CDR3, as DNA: TGTGCCAGCAGCTTAGGGTCGAGCTCCTACAATGAGCAGTTCTTC. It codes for CASSLGSSSYNEQFF.

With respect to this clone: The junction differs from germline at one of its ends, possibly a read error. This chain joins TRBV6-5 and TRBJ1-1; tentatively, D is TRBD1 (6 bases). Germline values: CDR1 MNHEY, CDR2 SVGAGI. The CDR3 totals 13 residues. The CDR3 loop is CASSYQGNTEDFF. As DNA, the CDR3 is TGTGCCAGCAGTTACCAGGGGAACACTGAAGATTTCTTT.

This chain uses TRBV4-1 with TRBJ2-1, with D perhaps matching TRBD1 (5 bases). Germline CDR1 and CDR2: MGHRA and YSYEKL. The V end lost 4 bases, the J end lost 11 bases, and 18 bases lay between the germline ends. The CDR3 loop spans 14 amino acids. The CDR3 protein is CASSPQQVPEQQFF. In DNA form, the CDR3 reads TGCGCCAGCAGCCCCCAACAGGTGCCGGAGCAGCAGTTCTTC.